This entry lists 27 T cell receptor beta chains sequenced from one sample in a study of shared clonotypes between healthy human individuals. Sequencing was performed with immunoSEQ multiplex PCR; in TCRdb, only in-frame clones are kept and a portion is missing. The repertoire holds around 1 million clones, with 70% to 85% as singletons. Material: memory CD4+ T cells sorted from blood. Documented subset: CD45RA-negative fraction. Receptors were obtained from a man aged 18 to 30 in good health.

CDR3 DNA sequence: TGTGCCAGCAGCTTAGTGCTAGCGGGAACGATCTCCTACAATGAGCAGTTCTTC. It encodes CASSLVLAGTISYNEQFF. The chain uses TRBV7-6 and TRBJ2-1; 9 bases fit TRBD2. The junction had 7 bases not matched to a gene; V was cut back by 1 base and J by 0 bases. Germline V lookup: CDR1 SGHVS, CDR2 FNYEAQ. This CDR3 spans 18 amino acids.

In regard to this clone: Relative to the germline gene, one junction end is altered; a read error may explain this. Other DNA sequences within the sample encode an identical CDR3. The chain employs TRBV5-6 and TRBJ2-5; D is unresolved. From germline, CDR1 is SGHDT and CDR2 YYEEEE. The CDR3 runs to 14 residues. The CDR3 DNA follows: TGTGCCAGCAGTTTGGGCCGTTATCAAGAGACCCAGTACTTC. Amino acids: CASSLGRYQETQYF.

The genes are TRBV5-6 and TRBJ2-5; the match to TRBD2 covers 12 bases. This CDR3 comprises 17 residues. The germline V gene encodes CDR1 SGHDT and CDR2 YYEEEE. After removal of 4 bases from V and 0 bases from J, the junction contained 7 bases not matched to a gene. CDR3 bases: TGTGCCAGCAGCCCAAGACTAGCGGGGGCCTACCAAGAGACCCAGTACTTC. Its protein product is CASSPRLAGAYQETQYF.

The rearrangement uses TRBV30 and TRBJ1-6; 8 nucleotides agree with TRBD1. There are 15 residues in the CDR3. Trimming at V came to 3 bases and at J to 10 bases, leaving 11 bases not matched to a gene. CDR1 and CDR2 from the germline V gene are GTSNPN and SVGIG (reference sequence). CDR3 bases: TGTGCCTGGAGGGCCCCGGACAGGGTCTCGTCACCCCTCCACTTT. The encoded protein is CAWRAPDRVSSPLHF.

As concerns this clone: The sample has other DNA sequences that encode this CDR3 too. The rearrangement joins TRBV27 to TRBJ2-1, with 7 bases lining up with TRBD1. There are 12 residues in the CDR3. Germline CDR1 MNHEY, CDR2 SMNVEV (reference sequence). V shed 5 bases, J shed 7 bases, and the junction held 2 bases outside the gene matches. The CDR3 region has the DNA TGTGCCAGCAGTCCACAGGGGAATGAGCAGTTCTTC. Translation: CASSPQGNEQFF.

The chain combines TRBV2 with TRBJ1-5; 7 nucleotides match TRBD1. The CDR3 sequence is 15 residues long. With 6 bases clipped from V and 3 bases from J, the junction kept 8 bases outside the gene matches. Germline V gene sequence: CDR1 SNHLY, CDR2 FYNNEI. The CDR3 nucleotides read TGTGCCAGCAGGCCGAGTACAGGGGCCAATCAGCCCCAGCATTTT. Amino acids: CASRPSTGANQPQHF.

This sequence joins TRBV10-3 and TRBJ1-1, with D possibly being TRBD1 (5 bases). The CDR3 extends over 14 amino acids. Germline-derived CDR1 and CDR2 are ENHRY and SYGVKD. The V gene lost 4 bases and the J gene lost 5 bases, with 14 bases spanning the gap. The CDR3 sequence is CAISVGGSGTEAFF. The CDR3 DNA follows: TGTGCCATCAGTGTTGGGGGGTCTGGAACTGAAGCTTTCTTT.

The gene calls are TRBV19 and TRBJ1-5; D unresolved. The germline gives CDR1 LNHDA, CDR2 SQIVND (reference sequence). The CDR3 sequence is 13 residues long. Trimming pared 6 bases from V and 6 bases from J, leaving 12 bases between. The CDR3 reads CASSPRVTQPQHF. CDR3 in DNA: TGTGCCAGTAGCCCCCGGGTTACTCAGCCCCAGCATTTT.

The chain combines TRBV6-1 with TRBJ2-7; D remains unclear. The germline V gene has CDR1 MNHNS and CDR2 SASEGT. The length of the CDR3 is 13 residues. V shed 10 bases and J shed 0 bases, with 13 bases lying between them. CDR3: CATYSESSYEQYF. CDR3 nucleotides: TGTGCCACCTACAGCGAAAGCTCCTACGAGCAGTACTTC.

This clone was found once. The chain is built from TRBV7-2 and TRBJ2-4; D gene unclear. V was shortened by 1 base and J by 6 bases, with 1 base between the two germline ends. Germline CDR1 is SGHTA and CDR2 is FQGNSA. This CDR3 has 11 amino acids. In DNA, the CDR3 is TGTGCCAGCAGCTTAGTAAACATTCAGTACTTC. Protein product: CASSLVNIQYF.

The chain recombines TRBV2 with TRBJ1-1; no clear D gene. The CDR3 consists of 14 residues. V was shortened by 7 bases and J by 10 bases, with 22 bases between the two germline ends. The germline V gene encodes CDR1 SNHLY and CDR2 FYNNEI. CDR3 sequence (DNA): TGTGCCAGCATACAGAACACCGCATCACTCGGAGCTTTCTTT. It encodes CASIQNTASLGAFF.

V usage is TRBV2 and J usage is TRBJ1-2; D gene ambiguous. V was cut by 6 bases and J by 1 base, with 9 bases left in between. Per germline, CDR1 SNHLY and CDR2 FYNNEI. CDR3 size: 13 residues. CDR3 in DNA: TGTGCCAGCAGGATGACGGGTAACTATGGCTACACCTTC. Protein product: CASRMTGNYGYTF.

With regard to this clone: With a much larger clone just one base away, this may be a read error. This chain joins TRBV5-6 and TRBJ1-2; D is undetermined. Germline CDR1 SGHDT, CDR2 YYEEEE. This CDR3 comprises 12 residues. Trimming took 1 base from V and 5 from J, leaving 6 bases between them. CDR3 in DNA: TGTGCCAGCAGCTTGACAGAGTATGGCTACACCTTC. This gives the protein CASSLTEYGYTF.

The chain is built from TRBV9 and TRBJ1-3; D is undetermined. Germline V lookup: CDR1 SGDLS, CDR2 YYNGEE. Trimming removed 2 bases at V and 0 bases at J, with 9 bases between. The CDR3 covers 15 residues. The DNA of the CDR3 is TGTGCCAGCAGCGTGCAGTCCCACTCTGGAAACACCATATATTTT. This gives the protein CASSVQSHSGNTIYF.

The rearrangement links TRBV6-5 to TRBJ2-7; tentative D call: TRBD2 (5 bases). This CDR3 comprises 15 residues. Deletions cut 3 bases from V and 1 base from J, with 13 bases between. Germline V gene lookup returns CDR1 MNHEY and CDR2 SVGAGI. The CDR3 DNA follows: TGTGCCAGCAGTTATGGCGGATTAGCGTCCTACGAGCAGTACTTC. This translates into CASSYGGLASYEQYF.

A note on this clone: The same CDR3 is also encoded by other DNA sequences in this sample. The V call is TRBV27, the J call TRBJ1-2; 8 nucleotides align to TRBD1. V was clipped by 2 bases and J by 8 bases; unmatched bases: 4. The CDR3 loop spans 13 amino acids. Germline assignment: CDR1 MNHEY and CDR2 SMNVEV (reference sequence). The CDR3 loop reads CASSLGQGGGYTF. The CDR3 region has the DNA TGTGCCAGCAGTTTAGGACAGGGAGGAGGCTACACCTTC.

The chain carries TRBV10-1 and TRBJ2-7; D is perhaps TRBD1 or TRBD2 (6 bases each). The V end lost 2 bases, the J end lost 3 bases, and 14 bases lay between the germline ends. Germline V lookup: CDR1 WNHNN, CDR2 SYGVQD (reference sequence). The CDR3 has 15 residues. The CDR3 loop is CASSEGGAGNYEQYF. In nucleotides, the CDR3 is TGCGCCAGCAGTGAGGGGGGCGCGGGGAACTACGAGCAGTACTTC.

Written as DNA, the CDR3 is TGCGCCAGCAGCCCAGAGCGGTTTGTAGGAGATACGCAGTATTTT. Protein sequence: CASSPERFVGDTQYF. The gene calls are TRBV5-1 and TRBJ2-3, with TRBD2 as a possible D gene (5 bases). Trimming removed 4 bases at V and 5 bases at J, with 17 bases between. This CDR3 has 15 residues. CDR1 is SGHRS, CDR2 YFSETQ, per germline.

The genes are TRBV30 and TRBJ1-5; D gene ambiguous. The CDR3 extends over 13 amino acids. CDR1 GTSNPN and CDR2 SVGIG come from the germline V gene (reference sequence). V gave up 6 bases and J gave up 7 bases, with 16 bases separating them. CDR3 coding DNA: TGTGCCTGTACCCTAAGGGAGGGACAGCCCCAGCATTTT. Its translation is CACTLREGQPQHF.

The CDR3 bases are TGCGCCAGCAGCTTGTCCGGGACAGGGGGCACAGATACGCAGTATTTT. It yields the protein CASSLSGTGGTDTQYF. This chain uses TRBV5-1 with TRBJ2-3, with 10 nucleotides matching TRBD1. The CDR3 totals 16 residues. Trimming at V came to 1 base and at J to 1 base, leaving 3 bases not matched to a gene. Germline loops: CDR1 SGHRS, CDR2 YFSETQ.

This chain links TRBV5-1 with TRBJ2-5; unclear D gene. The CDR3 is 14 residues long. Germline V gene data show CDR1 as SGHRS and CDR2 as YFSETQ. V lost 5 bases and J lost 3, with 14 bases in between. The CDR3 DNA reads TGCGCCAGCAGAGCCCGGACGGCTGAAGAGACCCAGTACTTC. Its protein product is CASRARTAEETQYF.

The CDR3 is CASSTEGGRNEQFF. The CDR3 coding sequence is TGTGCCAGCAGCACCGAAGGGGGGCGAAATGAGCAGTTCTTC. The rearrangement joins TRBV7-8 to TRBJ2-1; D might be TRBD1 or TRBD2, each matching 6 bases. V was cut by 5 bases and J by 7 bases, with 15 bases left in between. The CDR3 is 14 residues long. The germline gives CDR1 SGHVS, CDR2 FQNEAQ.

The rearrangement links TRBV6-6 to TRBJ2-7; no reliable D call. V shed 0 bases and J shed 6 bases, with 9 bases lying between them. Germline loops: CDR1 MNHNY, CDR2 SVGAGI (reference sequence). The CDR3 is 13 amino acids. The CDR3 here is CASSYSQRVEQYF. The CDR3 DNA reads as TGTGCCAGCAGTTACTCCCAAAGGGTCGAGCAGTACTTC.

The chain combines TRBV29-1 with TRBJ2-7, with D perhaps matching TRBD2 (7 bases). Per germline, CDR1 SQVTM and CDR2 ANQGSEA. V was clipped by 7 bases and J by 4 bases, with 23 bases between them. The CDR3 totals 15 residues. CDR3 bases: TGCAGCGACACGGACCTCCGGGGGGCGCAATACGAGCAGTACTTC. Translated, it gives CSDTDLRGAQYEQYF.

CDR3 protein: CASRDIGSYYYEQYF. The CDR3 DNA reads as TGTGCCAGCAGAGACATTGGGTCCTACTATTACGAGCAGTACTTC. The chain carries TRBV6-1 and TRBJ2-7; D remains unclear. There are 15 residues in the CDR3. V lost 6 bases, J lost 4 bases, and 19 bases lay in between. Germline assignment: CDR1 MNHNS and CDR2 SASEGT.

This sequence joins TRBV6-6 and TRBJ1-2; perhaps TRBD1 as D (6 bases). Germline V gene data show CDR1 as MNHNY and CDR2 as SVGAGI (reference sequence). V was pared by 8 bases and J by 3 bases, with 10 bases between. The CDR3 length is 12 residues. CDR3 sequence reads: CASEGQHYGYTF. CDR3 nucleotide sequence: TGTGCCAGCGAAGGACAGCACTATGGCTACACCTTC.

This rearrangement joins TRBV25-1 to TRBJ2-2, with 10 bases fitting TRBD1. V gave up 8 bases and J gave up 1 base; unmatched junction bases: 4. The CDR3 loop spans 15 amino acids. The germline gives CDR1 MGHDK, CDR2 SYGVNS. The CDR3 coding sequence is TGTGCCAGCGTGGGACAGGGGAAGAACACCGGGGAGCTGTTTTTT. It encodes CASVGQGKNTGELFF.